Sequencing of this TCR beta chain was carried out in a study of shared clonotypes between healthy human individuals. Study in general: CD4 naive and CD4 memory each took three plates per donor, while CD8 naive took two and CD8 memory one.

It was across several immunoSEQ plates that each subset's genomic DNA was evenly split. Produced via immunoSEQ multiplex PCR; TCRdb's table is partial and in-frame only. The profile shows about 1.1 million clones, 75% to 80% of them singletons. The germline V gene encodes CDR1 SEHNR and CDR2 FQNEAQ (reference sequence). V was clipped by 3 bases and J by 3 bases, with 8 bases between them. The CDR3 is 13 residues long. V is TRBV7-9 and J is TRBJ2-5; D ambiguous. The sequence was obtained from a man aged 18 to 29 in good health. Some clones in this sample may be carry-over from other donors' samples. Sequenced sample: memory CD4+ T cells from PBMCs. Subset of the sample: CD45RA-negative fraction. As DNA, the CDR3 is TGTGCCAGCAGCTTCCCGGCCAAAGAGACCCAGTACTTC. Residues: CASSFPAKETQYF.